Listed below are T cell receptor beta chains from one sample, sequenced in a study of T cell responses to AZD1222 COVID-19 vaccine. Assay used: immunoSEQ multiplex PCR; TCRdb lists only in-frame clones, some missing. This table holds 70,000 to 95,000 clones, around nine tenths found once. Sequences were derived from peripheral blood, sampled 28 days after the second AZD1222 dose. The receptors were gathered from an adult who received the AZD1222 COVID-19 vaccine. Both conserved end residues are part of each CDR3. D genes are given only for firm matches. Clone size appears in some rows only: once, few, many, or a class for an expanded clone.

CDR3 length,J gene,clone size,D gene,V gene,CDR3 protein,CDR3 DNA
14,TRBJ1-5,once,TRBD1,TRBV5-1,CASSLVQGAQPQHF,TGCGCCAGCAGCTTGGTTCAGGGGGCCCAGCCCCAGCATTTT
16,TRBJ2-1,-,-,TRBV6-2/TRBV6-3,CASSYRVRSGYNEQFF,TGTGCCAGCAGTTACAGGGTACGGTCTGGCTACAATGAGCAGTTCTTC
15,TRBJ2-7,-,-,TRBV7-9,CASSFKGAGLYEQYF,TGTGCCAGCAGCTTCAAAGGGGCAGGACTCTACGAGCAGTACTTC
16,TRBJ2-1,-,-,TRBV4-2,CASSQGTVSGPNEQFF,TGTGCCAGCAGCCAAGGAACAGTATCTGGTCCCAATGAGCAGTTCTTC
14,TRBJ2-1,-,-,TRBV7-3,CASSQGRLYNEQFF,TGTGCCAGCAGTCAGGGACGGCTGTACAATGAGCAGTTCTTC
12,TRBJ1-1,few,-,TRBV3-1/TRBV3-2,CASSQDREVAFF,TGTGCCAGCAGCCAAGACAGGGAGGTCGCTTTCTTT
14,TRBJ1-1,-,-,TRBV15,CATSRGGRSTEAFF,TGTGCCACCAGCAGAGGGGGTCGGAGCACTGAAGCTTTCTTT
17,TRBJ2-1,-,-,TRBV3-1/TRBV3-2,CASSQGWSGRRGSEQFF,TGTGCCAGCAGCCAAGGGTGGAGCGGGCGGCGGGGCAGTGAGCAGTTCTTC
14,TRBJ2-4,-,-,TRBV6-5,CASSYSPGGGTQYF,TGTGCCAGCAGTTACTCCCCCGGAGGAGGCACTCAGTACTTC
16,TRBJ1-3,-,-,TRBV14,CASSQDWGTSGNTIYF,TGTGCCAGCAGCCAAGATTGGGGAACCTCTGGAAACACCATATATTTT
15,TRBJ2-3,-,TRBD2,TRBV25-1,CASSLAGGLTDTQYF,TGTGCCAGCAGCTTAGCGGGAGGGCTCACAGATACGCAGTATTTT
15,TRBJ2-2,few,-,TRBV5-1,CASSFAPGSTGELFF,TGCGCCAGCAGCTTCGCCCCAGGGAGCACCGGGGAGCTGTTTTTT
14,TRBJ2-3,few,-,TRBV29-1,CSVEVSLVTDTQYF,TGCAGCGTTGAAGTAAGTCTCGTCACAGATACGCAGTATTTT
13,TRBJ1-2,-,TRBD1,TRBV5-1,CASSPLTGNGYTF,TGCGCCAGCAGCCCCTTGACAGGGAATGGCTACACCTTC
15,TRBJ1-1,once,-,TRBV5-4,CASSNTGTQNTEAFF,TGTGCCAGCAGCAACACCGGGACTCAGAACACTGAAGCTTTCTTT
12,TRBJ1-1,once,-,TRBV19,CASSRPSTEAFF,TGTGCCAGTAGTCGCCCCAGCACTGAAGCTTTCTTT
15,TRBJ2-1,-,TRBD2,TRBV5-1,CASSLVSGSSYEQFF,TGCGCCAGCAGCTTGGTTAGCGGGAGTAGTTATGAGCAGTTCTTC
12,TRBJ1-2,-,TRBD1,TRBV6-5,CASSSLGGGYTF,TGTGCCAGCAGTTCGTTAGGGGGCGGCTACACCTTC
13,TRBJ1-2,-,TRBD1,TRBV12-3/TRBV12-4,CASSLTPLQGRTF,TGTGCCAGCAGTCTCACGCCCCTACAGGGGAGGACCTTC
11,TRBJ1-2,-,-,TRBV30,CAWSWGEGYTF,TGTGCCTGGAGCTGGGGGGAGGGCTACACCTTC
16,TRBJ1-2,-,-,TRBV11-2,CASSLVGGGVSYGYTF,TGTGCCAGCAGCTTAGTTGGTGGGGGGGTCAGTTATGGCTACACCTTC
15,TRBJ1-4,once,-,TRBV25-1,CASSDARAGEEKLFF,TGTGCCAGCAGTGATGCAAGGGCAGGGGAAGAAAAACTGTTTTTT
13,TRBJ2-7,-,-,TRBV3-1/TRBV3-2,CASSHAGPYEQYF,TGTGCCAGCAGCCACGCGGGACCTTACGAGCAGTACTTC
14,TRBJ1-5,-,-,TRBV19,CASSKFGKNQPQHF,TGTGCCAGTAGTAAATTCGGGAAGAATCAGCCCCAGCATTTT
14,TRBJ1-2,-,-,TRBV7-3,CASSPAGGGFDYTF,TGTGCCAGCAGCCCAGCGGGCGGGGGGTTCGACTACACCTTC
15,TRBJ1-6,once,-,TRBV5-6,CASSLEGGNNSPLHF,TGTGCCAGCAGCTTGGAGGGTGGCAATAATTCACCCCTCCACTTT
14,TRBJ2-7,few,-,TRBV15,CATSPGPPNYEQYF,TGTGCCACCAGCCCGGGCCCCCCAAACTACGAGCAGTACTTC
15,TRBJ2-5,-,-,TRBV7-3,CASSLSSSPQETQYF,TGTGCCAGCAGCTTATCCAGTTCTCCCCAAGAGACCCAGTACTTC
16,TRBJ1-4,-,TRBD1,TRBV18,CASSGTGPGTNEKLFF,TGTGCCAGCTCCGGGACAGGCCCCGGGACTAATGAAAAACTGTTTTTT
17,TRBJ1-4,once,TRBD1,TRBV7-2,CASSLDRGYLLDEKLFF,TGTGCCAGCAGCCTGGACAGGGGGTACTTGTTGGATGAAAAACTGTTTTTT
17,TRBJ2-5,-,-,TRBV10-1,CASSESRRGDLQETQYF,TGCGCCAGCAGTGAGTCAAGAAGGGGTGATCTCCAAGAGACCCAGTACTTC
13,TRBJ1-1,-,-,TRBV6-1,CASSEAVNTEAFF,TGTGCCAGCAGTGAAGCGGTGAACACTGAAGCTTTCTTT
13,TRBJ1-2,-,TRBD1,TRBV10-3,CATGQGDNYGYTF,TGTGCCACAGGACAGGGAGATAACTATGGCTACACCTTC
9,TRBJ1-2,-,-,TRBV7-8,CASSFPVHF,TGTGCCAGCAGCTTCCCAGTGCACTTC
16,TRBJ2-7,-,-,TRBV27,CASSLKWQGPAYEQYF,TGTGCCAGCAGTTTGAAGTGGCAGGGACCAGCCTACGAGCAGTACTTC
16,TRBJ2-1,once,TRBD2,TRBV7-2,CASSLASGVTYNEQFF,TGTGCCAGCAGCTTGGCTAGCGGAGTTACCTACAATGAGCAGTTCTTC
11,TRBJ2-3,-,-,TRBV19,CASSMTDTQYF,TGTGCCAGTAGTATGACAGATACGCAGTATTTT
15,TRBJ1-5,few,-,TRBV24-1,CATSDGGRGNQPQHF,TGTGCCACCAGTGATGGGGGGCGCGGCAATCAGCCCCAGCATTTT
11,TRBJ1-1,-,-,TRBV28,CASSLGAEAFF,TGTGCCAGCAGTCTGGGGGCTGAAGCTTTCTTT
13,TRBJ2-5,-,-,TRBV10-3,CAISRTDQETQYF,TGTGCCATCAGTCGGACGGACCAAGAGACCCAGTACTTC
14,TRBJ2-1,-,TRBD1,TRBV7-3,CASSWAGGQPEQFF,TGTGCCAGCAGCTGGGCAGGGGGCCAACCTGAGCAGTTCTTC
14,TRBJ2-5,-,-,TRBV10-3,CAISEDGYQETQYF,TGTGCCATCAGTGAGGACGGTTACCAAGAGACCCAGTACTTC
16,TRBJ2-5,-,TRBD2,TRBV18,CASSPTLAGGSETQYF,TGTGCCAGCTCACCAACACTAGCGGGAGGTTCGGAGACCCAGTACTTC